One and the same sample provided the 8 T cell receptor beta chains below, sequenced in a study of T cell clonality in common variable immunodeficiency. Measured with immunoSEQ multiplex PCR; TCRdb has only the in-frame clones, and not every one. The sample lists about 28,000 clones, none appearing once, the ten largest making up 10% to 15%. The material sequenced was peripheral blood mononuclear cells. These receptors were taken from a person between 18 and 70 years old in good health.

By share, this clone counts as medium-sized (0.01 to 0.1%). Coverage ceases 3 residues before the CDR3 finishes, and the germline J gene fills in the end. V and J are TRBV20-1 and TRBJ2-3; 13 bases agree with TRBD2. V lost 4 bases and J lost 5; bases outside the gene matches: 9. The CDR3 totals 16 residues. CDR1 DFQATT and CDR2 SNEGSKA come from the germline V gene (reference sequence). This chain's CDR3 is CSAMGGLAGRGDTQYF. The CDR3 bases that were read are TGCAGTGCTATGGGGGGACTAGCGGGGAGGGGAGATACG.

Notes on this clone: The read ends 3 residues shy of where the CDR3 ends; the end is completed using the germline J gene. This chain links TRBV6-4 with TRBJ2-3; 7 bases map to TRBD2. This CDR3 is built from 15 residues. Germline values: CDR1 MRHNA, CDR2 SNTAGT. The V segment lost 3 bases and the J segment 3 bases; nucleotides outside the gene matches: 6. The sequenced CDR3 bases are TGTGCCAGCAGTGAAGGCAGCGGGGCAACAGATACG. Its protein is CASSEGSGATDT. The entire CDR3 protein is CASSEGSGATDTQYF.

This clone was counted at least ten times. The CDR3 end is not reached by the read, which stops 3 residues before it; the germline J gene fills it in. This chain connects TRBV7-2 to TRBJ1-2, with D hard to call. Trimming pared 4 bases from V and 1 base from J, leaving 10 bases between. This CDR3 is built from 14 residues. CDR1 is SGHTA, CDR2 FQGNSA, per germline. CDR3 region: CASSSTRSNYGYTF. The sequenced part of the CDR3 DNA is TGTGCCAGCAGCTCGACAAGGAGTAACTATGGC.

Ten or more counts support this clone. The CDR3 extends 3 residues past the end of the read, so its final part is completed from the germline J gene. The V call is TRBV11-3, the J call TRBJ1-2; D possibly corresponds to TRBD1 (5 bases). Trimming stripped 6 bases from V and 7 bases from J, with 18 bases between. Germline V gene data show CDR1 as SGHNT and CDR2 as YENEEA. The CDR3 length is 14 residues. The sequenced part of the CDR3 DNA is TGTGCCAGCAGTTCTCAGGGAATCGAGGGTGGC. As protein: CASSSQGIEGG. The entire CDR3 is CASSSQGIEGGYTF.

This clone was observed many times. The CDR3 goes on 3 residues after the read ends, and that part is filled in from the germline J gene. V and J are TRBV12-3 or TRBV12-4 and TRBJ2-7; D remains ambiguous. The CDR3 length is 14 residues. V lost 11 bases to trimming and J lost 3 bases, with 20 bases between them. CDR3 region: CASALRAELYEQYF. CDR3 bases read: TGTGCCTCCGCCCTTAGGGCAGAGCTCTACGAG.

Ten or more counts support this clone. The read gets to within 3 residues of the CDR3 end, and the germline J gene fills in the rest. The rearrangement joins TRBV20-1 to TRBJ2-7; the D gene is possibly TRBD2 (7 bases). V was cut by 0 bases and J by 2 bases, with 17 bases left in between. This CDR3 has 16 residues. Germline lookup yields CDR1 DFQATT and CDR2 SNEGSKA (reference sequence). Incomplete CDR3 DNA: TGCAGTGCTAGAGACCTCGGGGGGCCCCTCCCCTACGAG. Translation gives CSARDLGGPLPYE. The full CDR3 protein is CSARDLGGPLPYEQYF.

This clone has at least ten counts. The DNA ends 3 residues before the CDR3 does, and the rest of the CDR3 is filled in from the germline J gene. The V call is TRBV7-9, the J call TRBJ2-5, with 7 positions matching TRBD1. Germline V CDR1 and CDR2: SEHNR, FQNEAQ (reference sequence). This CDR3 has 14 amino acids. V shed 3 bases, J shed 1 base, and the junction held 2 bases outside the gene matches. CDR3 amino acids: CASSFDRAQETQYF. The DNA read from the CDR3 is TGTGCCAGCAGCTTCGACAGGGCCCAAGAGACC.

Ten or more counts support this clone. The read ends 3 residues shy of where the CDR3 ends; the end is completed using the germline J gene. The chain couples TRBV5-6 to TRBJ1-1; D gene ambiguous. Germline V CDR1 and CDR2: SGHDT, YYEEEE. Trimming took off 0 bases at V and 0 bases at J, with 9 bases between the two ends. The CDR3 runs 15 residues. CDR3 amino acids: CASSLVSGMNTEAFF. The CDR3 DNA, read in part, is TGTGCCAGCAGCTTGGTCTCAGGCATGAACACTGAA.